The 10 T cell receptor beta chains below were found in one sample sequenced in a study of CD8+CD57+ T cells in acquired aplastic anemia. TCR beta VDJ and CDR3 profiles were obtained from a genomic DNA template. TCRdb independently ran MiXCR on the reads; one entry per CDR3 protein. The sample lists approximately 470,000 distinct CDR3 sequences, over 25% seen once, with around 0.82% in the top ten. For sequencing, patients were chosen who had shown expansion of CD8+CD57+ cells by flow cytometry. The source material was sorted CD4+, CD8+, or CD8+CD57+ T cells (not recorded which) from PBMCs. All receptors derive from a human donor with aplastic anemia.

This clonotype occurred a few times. The CDR3 region has the DNA TGCAGTGCTAGAGTGGGGGGCGCTTGGGCGAGCAATCAGCCCCAGCATTTT. The encoded protein is CSARVGGAWASNQPQHF. The chain couples TRBV20-1 to TRBJ1-5; D perhaps matches TRBD1 (6 bases). The CDR3 extends over 17 amino acids. Trimming removed 1 base from V and 1 base from J, with 17 bases in between. The germline V gene encodes CDR1 DFQATT and CDR2 SNEGSKA (reference sequence).

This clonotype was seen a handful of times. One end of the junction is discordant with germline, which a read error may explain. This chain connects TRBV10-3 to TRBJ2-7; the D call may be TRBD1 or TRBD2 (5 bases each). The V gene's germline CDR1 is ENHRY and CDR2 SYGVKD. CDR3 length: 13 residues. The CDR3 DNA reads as TGTGCCAGCAGTTACAAGGGGACCATCGAGCAGTACTTC. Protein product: CASSYKGTIEQYF.

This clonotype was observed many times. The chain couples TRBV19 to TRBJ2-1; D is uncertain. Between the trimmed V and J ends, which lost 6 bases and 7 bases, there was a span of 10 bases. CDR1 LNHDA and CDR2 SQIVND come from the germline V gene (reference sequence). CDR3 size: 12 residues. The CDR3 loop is CASSQTDNEQFF. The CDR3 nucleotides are TGTGCCAGTAGCCAGACGGATAATGAGCAGTTCTTC.

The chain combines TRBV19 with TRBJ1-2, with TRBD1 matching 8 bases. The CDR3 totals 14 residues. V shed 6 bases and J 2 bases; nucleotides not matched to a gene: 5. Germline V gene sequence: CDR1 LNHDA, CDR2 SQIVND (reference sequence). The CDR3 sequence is CASSNSGGNYGYTF. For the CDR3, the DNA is TGTGCCAGTAGCAACTCAGGGGGCAACTATGGCTACACCTTC. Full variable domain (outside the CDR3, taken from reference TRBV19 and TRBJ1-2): DGGITQSPKYLFRKEGQNVTLSCEQNLNHDAMYWYRQDPGQGLRLIYYSQIVNDFQKGDIAEGYSVSREKKESFPLTVTSAQKNPTAFYLCASSNSGGNYGYTFGSGTRLTVV.

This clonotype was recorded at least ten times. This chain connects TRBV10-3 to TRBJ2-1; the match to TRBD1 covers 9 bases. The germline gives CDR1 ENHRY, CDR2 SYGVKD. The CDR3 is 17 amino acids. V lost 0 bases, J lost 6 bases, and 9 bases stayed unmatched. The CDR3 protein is CAISESLTGQGINEQFF. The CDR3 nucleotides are TGTGCCATCAGTGAGTCGCTCACGGGACAGGGCATCAATGAGCAGTTCTTC.

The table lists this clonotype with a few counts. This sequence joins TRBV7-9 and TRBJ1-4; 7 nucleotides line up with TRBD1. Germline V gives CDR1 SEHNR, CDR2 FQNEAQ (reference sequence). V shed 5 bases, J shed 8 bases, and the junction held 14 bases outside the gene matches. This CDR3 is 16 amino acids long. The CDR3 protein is CASSLVGQAAYEKLFF. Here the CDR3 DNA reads TGTGCCAGCAGCCTGGTTGGACAGGCAGCTTACGAAAAACTGTTTTTT.

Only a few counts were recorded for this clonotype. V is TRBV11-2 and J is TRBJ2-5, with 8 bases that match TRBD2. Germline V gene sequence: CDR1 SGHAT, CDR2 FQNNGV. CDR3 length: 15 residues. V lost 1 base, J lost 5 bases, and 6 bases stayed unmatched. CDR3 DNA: TGTGCCAGCAGCTTAGGGGCGGGGGGTGGTGAGACCCAGTACTTC. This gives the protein CASSLGAGGGETQYF.

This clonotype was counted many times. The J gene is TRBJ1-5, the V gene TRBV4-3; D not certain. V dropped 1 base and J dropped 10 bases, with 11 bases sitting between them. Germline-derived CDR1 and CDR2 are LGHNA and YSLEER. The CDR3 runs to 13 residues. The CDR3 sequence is CASSQGRGHPQHF. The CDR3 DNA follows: TGCGCCAGCAGCCAAGGGCGGGGTCACCCCCAGCATTTT.

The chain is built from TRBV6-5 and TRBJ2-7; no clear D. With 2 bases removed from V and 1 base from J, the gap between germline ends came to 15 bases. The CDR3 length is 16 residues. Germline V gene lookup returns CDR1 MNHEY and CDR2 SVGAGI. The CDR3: CASSYQDSDPSYEQYF. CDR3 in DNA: TGTGCCAGCAGTTACCAAGACTCGGATCCATCCTACGAGCAGTACTTC.

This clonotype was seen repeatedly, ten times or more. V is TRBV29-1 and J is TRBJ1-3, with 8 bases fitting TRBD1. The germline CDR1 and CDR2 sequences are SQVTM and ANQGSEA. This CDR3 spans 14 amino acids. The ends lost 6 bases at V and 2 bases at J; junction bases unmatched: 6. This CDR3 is CSVLPGGTGNTIYF. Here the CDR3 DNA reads TGCAGCGTCCTCCCAGGGGGCACTGGAAACACCATATATTTT.